The T cell receptor beta chain under discussion was sequenced for a study of cytomegalovirus exposure and HLA in healthy donors. Amplification used 60 Vbeta primers and 13 Jbeta primers. Sequencing used immunoSEQ multiplex PCR; TCRdb keeps in-frame clones, though not all of them. Counted here are about 160,000 clones, more than 80% occurring once; the ten biggest clones make up 1.5% to 2%. The TCR originated in a woman aged 18-29 years in good health and CMV-seronegative. Sequenced material: PBMCs.

The CDR3 DNA reads TGTGCCAGCAGCTTAGCGCACGAAACTGACTCCTACGAGCAGTACTTC. This codes for CASSLAHETDSYEQYF. The rearrangement joins TRBV7-8 to TRBJ2-5, with D unresolved. The DNA end lines up better with TRBJ2-7; the J call may be wrong. The CDR3 spans 16 residues. Germline V lookup: CDR1 SGHVS, CDR2 FQNEAQ.